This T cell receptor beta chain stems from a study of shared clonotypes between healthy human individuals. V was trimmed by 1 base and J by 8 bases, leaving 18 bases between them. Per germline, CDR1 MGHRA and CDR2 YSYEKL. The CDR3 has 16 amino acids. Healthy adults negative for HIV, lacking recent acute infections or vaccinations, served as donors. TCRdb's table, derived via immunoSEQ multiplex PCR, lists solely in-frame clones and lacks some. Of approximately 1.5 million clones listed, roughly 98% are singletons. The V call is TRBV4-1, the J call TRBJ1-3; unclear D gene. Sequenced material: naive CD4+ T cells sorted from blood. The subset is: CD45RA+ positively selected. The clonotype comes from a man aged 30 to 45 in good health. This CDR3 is CASSQARTADYDTIYF. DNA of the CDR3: TGCGCCAGCAGCCAAGCCCGGACGGCAGATTATGACACCATATATTTT.